Listed below are T cell receptor beta chains from one sample, sequenced in a study of shared clonotypes between healthy human individuals. Clones were sequenced by immunoSEQ multiplex PCR, and TCRdb holds only the in-frame ones, with some missing. The sample consists of hundreds of thousands of clones, 95% of them appearing once. Sequencing was carried out using naive CD8+ T cells sorted from blood. Source of these receptors: a woman in her 30s in good health. The CDR3 runs from the conserved cysteine through the conserved F or W. The D gene is left open where the match is weak. Clone size is stated in some rows and not others, as once, few, many or a class when expanded.

>TRBV4-1|TRBD1|.|TRBJ2-7
CASSQEGQGAYEQYF
TGCGCCAGCAGCCAAGAGGGACAGGGGGCCTACGAGCAGTACTTC
>TRBV18|.|.|TRBJ2-7
CASSLGAGSSYEQYF
TGTGCCAGCTCCTTAGGGGCCGGGTCCTCCTACGAGCAGTACTTC
>TRBV29-1|.|.|TRBJ2-5
CSVDDGGDSPPWETQYF
TGCAGCGTCGATGACGGAGGTGACAGTCCACCCTGGGAGACCCAGTACTTC
>TRBV7-6|.|.|TRBJ2-3
CASQLKGGADTQYF
TGTGCCAGCCAGCTTAAAGGAGGGGCAGATACGCAGTATTTT
>TRBV7-8|TRBD1|.|TRBJ2-7
CASSWGTGRTYEQYF
TGTGCCAGCAGCTGGGGGACAGGGAGGACCTACGAGCAGTACTTC
>TRBV13|.|.|TRBJ2-7
CASSARTLEQYF
TGTGCCAGCAGCGCGCGGACTCTCGAGCAGTACTTC
>TRBV4-1|.|.|TRBJ2-2
CASWQGPGKRDTGELFF
TGCGCCAGCTGGCAGGGCCCAGGAAAGAGGGACACCGGGGAGCTGTTTTTT
>TRBV14|.|once|TRBJ1-5
CASSQGWARGVQPQHF
TGTGCCAGCAGCCAAGGGTGGGCCAGGGGTGTTCAGCCCCAGCATTTT
>TRBV7-2|.|.|TRBJ2-1
CASSFVTRPPYNEQFF
TGTGCCAGCAGCTTCGTGACTAGACCCCCCTACAATGAGCAGTTCTTC
>TRBV28|TRBD2|.|TRBJ2-7
CASSPLSSGAYEQYF
TGTGCCAGCAGTCCACTCTCTAGCGGGGCCTACGAGCAGTACTTC
>TRBV7-9|TRBD2|few|TRBJ2-1
CASSPRTSGYNEQFF
TGTGCCAGCAGCCCGCGGACTAGCGGCTACAATGAGCAGTTCTTC
>TRBV29-1|TRBD2|.|TRBJ2-2
CSVEEQTSGRGELFF
TGCAGCGTTGAAGAGCAGACTAGCGGGCGCGGGGAGCTGTTTTTT
>TRBV19|TRBD2|.|TRBJ2-1
CASSALAGGSYNEQFF
TGTGCCAGTAGTGCATTAGCGGGCGGCTCCTACAATGAGCAGTTCTTC
>TRBV25-1|.|.|TRBJ2-7
CASSVGLSYEQYF
TGTGCCAGCAGTGTGGGGCTATCCTACGAGCAGTACTTC
>TRBV7-9|TRBD1|.|TRBJ2-2
CASRRQGYTGELFF
TGTGCCAGCAGGCGACAGGGATACACCGGGGAGCTGTTTTTT
>TRBV27|.|.|TRBJ1-2
CASSLNPMTDNYGYTF
TGTGCCAGCAGTTTAAATCCCATGACAGATAACTATGGCTACACCTTC
>TRBV2|.|.|TRBJ1-5
CASSASGLRGPQHF
TGTGCCAGCAGCGCCTCGGGGCTTCGGGGGCCCCAGCATTTT
>TRBV19|.|.|TRBJ1-1
CASSPDLGVLNTEAFF
TGTGCCAGTAGTCCGGACTTGGGGGTATTGAACACTGAAGCTTTCTTT
>TRBV9|TRBD2|.|TRBJ2-2
CASSGRLAGVTGELFF
TGTGCCAGCAGCGGTCGACTAGCGGGAGTCACCGGGGAGCTGTTTTTT
>TRBV28|.|.|TRBJ2-1
CASSFTVGKPPHEQFF
TGTGCCAGCAGTTTCACGGTTGGTAAACCCCCCCATGAGCAGTTCTTC
>TRBV12-5|.|.|TRBJ2-2
CASGLSQGDGELFF
TGTGCTAGTGGTTTGAGCCAGGGAGACGGGGAGCTGTTTTTT
>TRBV5-4|TRBD2|.|TRBJ2-1
CASSLVAGGPGNEQFF
TGTGCCAGCAGCTTGGTTGCGGGAGGGCCTGGCAATGAGCAGTTCTTC
>TRBV13|.|once|TRBJ2-5
CASSLAFSGRETQYF
TGTGCCAGCAGCTTAGCCTTTTCGGGTCGAGAGACCCAGTACTTC
>TRBV9|TRBD1|.|TRBJ2-2
CASSSTGGNTGELFF
TGTGCCAGCAGCTCGACAGGGGGCAACACCGGGGAGCTGTTTTTT
>TRBV2|.|.|TRBJ2-1
CASWRTSDNEQFF
TGTGCCAGCTGGAGGACCTCCGACAATGAGCAGTTCTTC
>TRBV29-1|.|.|TRBJ2-1
CSVEWVYNEQFF
TGCAGCGTTGAGTGGGTCTACAATGAGCAGTTCTTC
>TRBV6-1|.|.|TRBJ2-7
CASKGTPWEQYF
TGTGCCAGCAAGGGGACTCCTTGGGAGCAGTACTTC
>TRBV7-2|.|.|TRBJ1-1
CASSSTGDLELAFF
TGTGCCAGCAGTTCCACCGGAGATCTGGAACTGGCTTTCTTT
>TRBV9|.|.|TRBJ2-1
CASSLEGGTAYNEQFF
TGTGCCAGCAGCCTCGAGGGAGGGACAGCTTACAATGAGCAGTTCTTC
>TRBV10-3|.|.|TRBJ2-2
CAISELAENTGELFF
TGTGCCATCAGTGAGTTAGCGGAGAACACCGGGGAGCTGTTTTTT
>TRBV28|.|.|TRBJ2-7
CASSMIRDTQPYEQYF
TGTGCCAGCAGTATGATCCGGGACACCCAACCCTACGAGCAGTACTTC
>TRBV5-6|TRBD1|.|TRBJ1-1
CASSHNPGTGGEFF
TGTGCCAGCAGTCACAACCCAGGGACAGGGGGTGAGTTTTTT
>TRBV5-6|.|.|TRBJ2-2
CASSFAGYNTGELFF
TGTGCCAGCAGCTTTGCGGGATATAACACCGGGGAGCTGTTTTTT
>TRBV27|.|.|TRBJ2-7
CASSTQARHEQYF
TGTGCCAGCAGTACGCAGGCGAGGCACGAGCAGTACTTC
>TRBV27|.|.|TRBJ2-1
CASSLSITSFNEQFF
TGTGCCAGCAGTTTATCGATTACTAGTTTTAATGAGCAGTTCTTC
>TRBV15|.|.|TRBJ2-5
CATRRNAVEETQYF
TGTGCCACCCGGCGGAACGCGGTTGAAGAGACCCAGTACTTC
>TRBV2|.|.|TRBJ1-5
CASSESSFQGYQPQHF
TGTGCCAGCAGTGAAAGTAGTTTTCAGGGATATCAGCCCCAGCATTTT
>TRBV7-9|TRBD2|.|TRBJ2-7
CASSWTSGRGYEQYF
TGTGCCAGCAGCTGGACTAGCGGGAGGGGATACGAGCAGTACTTC
>TRBV4-1|.|.|TRBJ2-4
CASSQASAGLAKNIQYF
TGCGCCAGCAGCCAAGCGTCCGCGGGGTTAGCCAAAAACATTCAGTACTTC
>TRBV14|.|.|TRBJ2-3
CASSRGSAHTDTQYF
TGTGCCAGCAGCCGCGGTTCCGCCCACACAGATACGCAGTATTTT
>TRBV9|TRBD2|.|TRBJ2-7
CASSSGLAGSYEQYF
TGTGCCAGCAGCTCCGGACTAGCGGGATCCTACGAGCAGTACTTC
>TRBV27|.|.|TRBJ2-1
CASHPVGLLNNEQFF
TGTGCCAGTCATCCCGTCGGACTATTAAACAATGAGCAGTTCTTC
>TRBV5-6|.|.|TRBJ2-3
CASSGRDHTDTQYF
TGTGCCAGCAGCGGGCGGGACCACACAGATACGCAGTATTTT
>TRBV11-2|.|.|TRBJ1-3
CASSLVGQFDGNTIYF
TGTGCCAGCAGCCTAGTAGGGCAGTTTGATGGAAACACCATATATTTT
>TRBV9|.|.|TRBJ2-7
CASSGQGNTYEQYF
TGTGCCAGCAGCGGTCAAGGGAACACCTACGAGCAGTACTTC
>TRBV5-4|.|.|TRBJ2-7
CASSPELGGINEQYF
TGTGCCAGCAGCCCAGAGTTGGGGGGCATCAACGAGCAGTACTTC
>TRBV30|.|few|TRBJ1-2
CASDSDGYTF
TGTGCCTCGGACAGCGATGGCTACACCTTC
>TRBV9|.|.|TRBJ1-2
CASSVGGISYTF
TGTGCCAGCAGCGTAGGAGGCATAAGCTACACCTTC
>TRBV27|TRBD2|.|TRBJ2-7
CASSLGASGSYEQYF
TGTGCCAGCAGTTTGGGGGCTAGCGGGAGCTACGAGCAGTACTTC
>TRBV7-9|.|.|TRBJ2-3
CASSLFQRPTDTQYF
TGTGCCAGCAGCTTATTCCAGCGGCCCACAGATACGCAGTATTTT
>TRBV27|TRBD1|.|TRBJ1-2
CASSSLRDRVSTPPQVGYTF
TGTGCCAGCAGTTCCCTCCGGGACAGAGTGTCAACTCCCCCACAAGTTGGCTACACCTTC
>TRBV7-6|.|once|TRBJ2-7
CASSPSLGPPSYEQYF
TGTGCCAGCAGCCCTAGTTTGGGCCCTCCTAGTTACGAGCAGTACTTC
>TRBV10-3|.|.|TRBJ2-7
CAISESLPGFRPEQYF
TGTGCCATCAGTGAGTCCCTCCCGGGTTTTCGGCCCGAGCAGTACTTC
>TRBV13|.|once|TRBJ2-7
CASSLVGDGEYEQYF
TGTGCCAGCAGCTTAGTTGGGGACGGAGAGTACGAGCAGTACTTC